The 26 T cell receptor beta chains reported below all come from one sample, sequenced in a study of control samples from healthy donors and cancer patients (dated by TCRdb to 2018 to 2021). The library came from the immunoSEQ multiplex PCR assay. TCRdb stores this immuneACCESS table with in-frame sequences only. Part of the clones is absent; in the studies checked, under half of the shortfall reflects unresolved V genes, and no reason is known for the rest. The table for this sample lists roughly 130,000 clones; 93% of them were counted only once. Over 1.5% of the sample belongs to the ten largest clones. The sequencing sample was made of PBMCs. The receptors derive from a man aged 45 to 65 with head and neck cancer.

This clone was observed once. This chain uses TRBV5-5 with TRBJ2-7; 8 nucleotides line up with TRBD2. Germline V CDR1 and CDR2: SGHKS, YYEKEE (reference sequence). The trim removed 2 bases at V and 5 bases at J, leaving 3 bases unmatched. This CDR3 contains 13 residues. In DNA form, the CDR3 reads TGTGCCAGCAGCTTCGGGGGGGTCGACGAGCAGTACTTC. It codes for CASSFGGVDEQYF.

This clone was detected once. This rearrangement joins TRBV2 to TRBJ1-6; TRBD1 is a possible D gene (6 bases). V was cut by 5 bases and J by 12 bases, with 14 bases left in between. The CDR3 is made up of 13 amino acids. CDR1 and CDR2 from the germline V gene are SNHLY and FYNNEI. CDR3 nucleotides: TGTGCCAGCAGTCGGGAGGGGGACCTACCCCTCCACTTT. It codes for CASSREGDLPLHF.

The CDR3 region has the DNA TGTGCCACCAGTGATTTGCAAGGCGGGGGGGCGGTAAATGAGCAGTTCTTC. It codes for CATSDLQGGGAVNEQFF. The chain joins TRBV24-1 to TRBJ2-1; TRBD2 agrees at 9 bases. The CDR3 sequence is 17 residues long. V lost 0 bases to trimming and J lost 7 bases; unmatched junction nucleotides: 9. Germline V gene lookup returns CDR1 KGHDR and CDR2 SFDVKD.

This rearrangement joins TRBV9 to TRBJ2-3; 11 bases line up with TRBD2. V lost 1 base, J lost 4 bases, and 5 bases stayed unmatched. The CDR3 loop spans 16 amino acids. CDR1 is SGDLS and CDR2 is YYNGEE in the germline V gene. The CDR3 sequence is CASSVIAGGIADTQYF. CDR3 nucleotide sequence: TGTGCCAGCAGCGTAATAGCGGGGGGGATCGCAGATACGCAGTATTTT. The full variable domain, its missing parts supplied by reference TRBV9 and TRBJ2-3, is DSGVTQTPKHLITATGQRVTLRCSPRSGDLSVYWYQQSLDQGLQFLIQYYNGEERAKGNILERFSAQQFPDLHSELNLSSLELGDSALYFCASSVIAGGIADTQYFGPGTRLTVL.

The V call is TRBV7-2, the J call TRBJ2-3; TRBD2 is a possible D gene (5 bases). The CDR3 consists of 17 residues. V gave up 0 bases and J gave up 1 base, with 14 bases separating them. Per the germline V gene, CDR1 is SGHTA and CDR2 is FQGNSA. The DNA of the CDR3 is TGTGCCAGCAGCTTAGCGGGTCGGCGGGCTCGCACAGATACGCAGTATTTT. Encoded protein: CASSLAGRRARTDTQYF. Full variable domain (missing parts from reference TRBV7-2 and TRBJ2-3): GAGVSQSPSNKVTEKGKDVELRCDPISGHTALYWYRQSLGQGLEFLIYFQGNSAPDKSGLPSDRFSAERTGGSVSTLTIQRTQQEDSAVYLCASSLAGRRARTDTQYFGPGTRLTVL.

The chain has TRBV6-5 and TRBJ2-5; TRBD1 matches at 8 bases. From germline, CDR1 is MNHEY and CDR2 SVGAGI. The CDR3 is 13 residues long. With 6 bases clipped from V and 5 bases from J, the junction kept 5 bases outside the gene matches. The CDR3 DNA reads TGTGCCAGCAGCACAGGGGGTTTGGAGACCCAGTACTTC. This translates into CASSTGGLETQYF.

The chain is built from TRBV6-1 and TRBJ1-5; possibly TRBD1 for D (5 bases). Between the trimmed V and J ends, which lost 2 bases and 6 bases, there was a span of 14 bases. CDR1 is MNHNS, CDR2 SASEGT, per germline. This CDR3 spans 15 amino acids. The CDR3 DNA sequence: TGTGCCAGCAGTGAACCCCTTACGGGGACTCAGCCCCAGCATTTT. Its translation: CASSEPLTGTQPQHF.

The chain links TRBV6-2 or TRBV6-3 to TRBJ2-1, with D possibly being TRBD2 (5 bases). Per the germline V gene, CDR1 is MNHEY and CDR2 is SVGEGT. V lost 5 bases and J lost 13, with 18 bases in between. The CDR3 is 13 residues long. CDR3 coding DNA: TGTGCCAGCAGTAGCCGAGCGGAAACAAAACAGTTCTTC. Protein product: CASSSRAETKQFF.

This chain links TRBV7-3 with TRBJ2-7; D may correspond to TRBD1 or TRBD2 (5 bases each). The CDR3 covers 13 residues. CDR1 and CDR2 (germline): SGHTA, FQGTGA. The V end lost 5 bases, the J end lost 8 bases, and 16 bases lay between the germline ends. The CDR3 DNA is TGTGCCAGCAGCCTCGGGACGCAGGAGAAGCAGTACTTC. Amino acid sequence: CASSLGTQEKQYF.

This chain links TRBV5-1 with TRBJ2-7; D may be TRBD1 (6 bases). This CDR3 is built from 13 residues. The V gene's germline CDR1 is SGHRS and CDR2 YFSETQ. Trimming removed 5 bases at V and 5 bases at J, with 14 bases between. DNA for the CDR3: TGCGCCAGCAGTTCCAGGGGAGTCAACGAGCAGTACTTC. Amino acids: CASSSRGVNEQYF.

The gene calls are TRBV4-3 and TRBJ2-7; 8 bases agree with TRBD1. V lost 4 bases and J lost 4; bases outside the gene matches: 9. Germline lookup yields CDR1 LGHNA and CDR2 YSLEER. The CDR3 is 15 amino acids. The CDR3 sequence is CASSRWQGARYEQYF. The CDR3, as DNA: TGCGCCAGCAGCCGTTGGCAGGGGGCGCGATACGAGCAGTACTTC.

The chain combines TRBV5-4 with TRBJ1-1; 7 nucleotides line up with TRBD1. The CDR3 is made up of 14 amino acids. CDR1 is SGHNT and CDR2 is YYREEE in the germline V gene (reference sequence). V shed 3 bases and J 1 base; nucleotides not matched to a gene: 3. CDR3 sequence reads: CASSSGGKNTEAFF. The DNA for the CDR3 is TGTGCCAGCAGCTCAGGGGGGAAGAACACTGAAGCTTTCTTT. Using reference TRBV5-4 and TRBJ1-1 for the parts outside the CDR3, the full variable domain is ETGVTQSPTHLIKTRGQQVTLRCSSQSGHNTVSWYQQALGQGPQFIFQYYREEENGRGNFPPRFSGLQFPNYSSELNVNALELDDSALYLCASSSGGKNTEAFFGQGTRLTVV.

In DNA form, the CDR3 reads TGTGCCAGCAGCGTAGGGTTCGGGACTAGCGGAGTCACCGGGGAGCTGTTTTTT. It translates to CASSVGFGTSGVTGELFF. The chain links TRBV9 to TRBJ2-2, with 11 positions matching TRBD2. Germline values: CDR1 SGDLS, CDR2 YYNGEE. CDR3 length equals 18 residues. V gave up 0 bases and J gave up 4 bases; unmatched junction bases: 8.

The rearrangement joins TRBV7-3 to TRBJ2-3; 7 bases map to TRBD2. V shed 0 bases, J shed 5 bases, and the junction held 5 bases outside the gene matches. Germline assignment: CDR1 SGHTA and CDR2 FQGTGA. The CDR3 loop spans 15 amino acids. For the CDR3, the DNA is TGTGCCAGCAGCTTAACGGGGGGGACCCTAGATACGCAGTATTTT. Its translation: CASSLTGGTLDTQYF.

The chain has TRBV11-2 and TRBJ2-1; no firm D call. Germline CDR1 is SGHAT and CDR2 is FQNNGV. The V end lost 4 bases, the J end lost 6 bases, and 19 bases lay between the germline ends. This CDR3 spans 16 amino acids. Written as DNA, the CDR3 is TGTGCCAGCAGCTCCCCGACTCGCAACCCGCTCAATGAGCAGTTCTTC. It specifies CASSSPTRNPLNEQFF.

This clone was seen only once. The CDR3 here is CASMGTLNYGYTF. For the CDR3, the DNA is TGTGCCAGCATGGGGACACTCAACTATGGCTACACCTTC. The chain links TRBV4-2 to TRBJ1-2; possibly TRBD1 for D (6 bases). The germline V and J ends were trimmed by 7 bases and 2 bases, with 11 bases remaining between them. CDR1 is LGHNA, CDR2 YNFKEQ, per germline. This CDR3 comprises 13 residues.

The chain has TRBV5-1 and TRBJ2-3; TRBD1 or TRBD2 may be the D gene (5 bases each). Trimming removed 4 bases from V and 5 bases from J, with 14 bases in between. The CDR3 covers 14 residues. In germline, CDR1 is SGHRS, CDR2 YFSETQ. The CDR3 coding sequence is TGCGCCAGCAGCCTTGAGGGGCCGGAAGATACGCAGTATTTT. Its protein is CASSLEGPEDTQYF. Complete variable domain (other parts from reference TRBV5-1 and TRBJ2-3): KAGVTQTPRYLIKTRGQQVTLSCSPISGHRSVSWYQQTPGQGLQFLFEYFSETQRNKGNFPGRFSGRQFSNSRSEMNVSTLELGDSALYLCASSLEGPEDTQYFGPGTRLTVL.

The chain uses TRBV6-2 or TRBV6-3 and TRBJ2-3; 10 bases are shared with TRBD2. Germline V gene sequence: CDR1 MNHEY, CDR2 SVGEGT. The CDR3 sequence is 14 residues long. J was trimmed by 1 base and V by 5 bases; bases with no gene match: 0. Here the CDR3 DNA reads TGTGCCAGCAGTCTAGCGGGGGGCACAGATACGCAGTATTTT. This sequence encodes CASSLAGGTDTQYF.

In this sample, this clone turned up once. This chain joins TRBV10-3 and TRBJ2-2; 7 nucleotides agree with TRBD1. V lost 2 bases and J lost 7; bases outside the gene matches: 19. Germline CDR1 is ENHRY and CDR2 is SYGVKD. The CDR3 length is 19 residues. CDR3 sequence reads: CAISERGQVGGLLGGELFF. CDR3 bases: TGTGCCATCAGTGAGAGAGGACAGGTTGGCGGTTTACTGGGCGGGGAGCTGTTTTTT.

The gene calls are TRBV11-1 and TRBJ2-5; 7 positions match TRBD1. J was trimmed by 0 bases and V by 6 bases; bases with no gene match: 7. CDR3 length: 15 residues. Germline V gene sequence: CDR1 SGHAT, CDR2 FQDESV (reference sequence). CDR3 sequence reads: CASRPQTGYQETQYF. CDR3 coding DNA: TGTGCCAGCAGGCCCCAGACAGGGTACCAAGAGACCCAGTACTTC.

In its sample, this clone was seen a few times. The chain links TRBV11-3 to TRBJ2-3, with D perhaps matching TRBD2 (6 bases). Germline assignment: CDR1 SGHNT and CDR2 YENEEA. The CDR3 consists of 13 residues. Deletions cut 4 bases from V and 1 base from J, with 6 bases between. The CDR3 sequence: CASSWGGTDTQYF. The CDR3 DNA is TGTGCCAGCAGCTGGGGGGGCACAGATACGCAGTATTTT.

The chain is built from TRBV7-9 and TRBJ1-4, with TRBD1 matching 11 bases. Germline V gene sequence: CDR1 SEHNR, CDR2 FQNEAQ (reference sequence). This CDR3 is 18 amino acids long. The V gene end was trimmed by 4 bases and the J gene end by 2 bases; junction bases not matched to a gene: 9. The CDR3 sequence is CASSYRTGGALTNEKLFF. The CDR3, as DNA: TGTGCCAGCAGCTACCGGACAGGGGGCGCGTTGACTAATGAAAAACTGTTTTTT.

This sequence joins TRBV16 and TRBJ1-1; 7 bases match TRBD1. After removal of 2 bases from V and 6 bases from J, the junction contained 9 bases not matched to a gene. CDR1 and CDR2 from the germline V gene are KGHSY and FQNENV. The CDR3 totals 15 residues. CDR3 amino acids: CASSQLDRETAEAFF. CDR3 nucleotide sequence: TGTGCCAGCAGCCAACTTGACAGGGAGACCGCTGAAGCTTTCTTT.

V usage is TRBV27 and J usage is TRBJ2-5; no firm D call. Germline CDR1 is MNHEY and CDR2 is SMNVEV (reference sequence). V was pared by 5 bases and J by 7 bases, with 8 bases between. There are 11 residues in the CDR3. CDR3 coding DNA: TGTGCCAGCAGTCGTCACCGGACCCAGTACTTC. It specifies CASSRHRTQYF.

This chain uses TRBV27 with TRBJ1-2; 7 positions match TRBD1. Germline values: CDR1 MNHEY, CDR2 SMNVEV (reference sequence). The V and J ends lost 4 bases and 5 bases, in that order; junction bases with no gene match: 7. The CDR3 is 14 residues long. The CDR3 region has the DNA TGTGCCAGCAGTTCTCAGGGGGTGGGGTATGGCTACACCTTC. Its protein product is CASSSQGVGYGYTF.

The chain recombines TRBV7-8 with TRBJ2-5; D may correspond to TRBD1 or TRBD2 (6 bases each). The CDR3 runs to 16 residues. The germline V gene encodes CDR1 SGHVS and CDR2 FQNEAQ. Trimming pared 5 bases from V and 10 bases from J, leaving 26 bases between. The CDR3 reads CASSKRPSGARYHQYF. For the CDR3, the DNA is TGTGCCAGCAGCAAACGTCCCTCGGGGGCCCGATATCACCAGTACTTC.